A single sample is the source of the 3 T cell receptor beta chains below, sequenced in a study of cytomegalovirus exposure and HLA in healthy donors. PCR used 60 Vbeta primers and 13 Jbeta primers. Profiled with immunoSEQ multiplex PCR; TCRdb holds only in-frame clones, not every one. This table lists around 100,000 clones. The sample comprised PBMCs. These receptor sequences come from a man aged 50 or older in good health and CMV-seronegative.

The chain links TRBV11-3 to TRBJ2-7; possible D gene TRBD1, 6 bases. The germline V and J ends were trimmed by 1 base and 7 bases, with 11 bases remaining between them. CDR1 and CDR2 from the germline V gene are SGHNT and YENEEA. There are 13 residues in the CDR3. The CDR3 is CASSLVGAEEQYF. CDR3 sequence (DNA): TGTGCCAGCAGCTTAGTGGGGGCAGAAGAGCAGTACTTC.

This chain links TRBV2 with TRBJ1-2; D possibly corresponds to TRBD1 (5 bases). The CDR3 consists of 13 residues. Per germline, CDR1 SNHLY and CDR2 FYNNEI. V shed 11 bases and J shed 8 bases, with 21 bases lying between them. The CDR3 sequence: CAQLESRVEGYTF. The DNA for the CDR3 is TGTGCCCAGCTCGAGAGCAGGGTTGAAGGCTACACCTTC.

This rearrangement joins TRBV12-5 to TRBJ2-3, with 8 bases fitting TRBD2. Trimming cost V 7 bases and J 4 bases; bases outside gene matches: 7. CDR1 and CDR2 from the germline V gene are LGHNT and FRNRAP. The CDR3 sequence is 14 residues long. The DNA for the CDR3 is TGTGCTAGTGCCCCGACTAGCGAGGCAGATACGCAGTATTTT. It is translated as CASAPTSEADTQYF.